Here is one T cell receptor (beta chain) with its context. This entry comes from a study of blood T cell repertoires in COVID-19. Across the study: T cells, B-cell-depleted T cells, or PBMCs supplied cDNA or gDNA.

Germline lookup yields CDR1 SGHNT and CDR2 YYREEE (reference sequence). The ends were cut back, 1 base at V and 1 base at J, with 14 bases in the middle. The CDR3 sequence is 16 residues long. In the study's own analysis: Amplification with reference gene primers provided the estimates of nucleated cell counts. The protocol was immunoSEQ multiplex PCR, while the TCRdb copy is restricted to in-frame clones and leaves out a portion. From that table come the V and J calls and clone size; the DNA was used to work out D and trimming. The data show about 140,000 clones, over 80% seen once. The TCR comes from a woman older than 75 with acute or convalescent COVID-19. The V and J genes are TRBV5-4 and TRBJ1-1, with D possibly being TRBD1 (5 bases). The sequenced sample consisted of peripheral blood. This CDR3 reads CASSLFSPGQNTEAFF. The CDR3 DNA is TGTGCCAGCAGCTTGTTCTCCCCAGGGCAGAACACTGAAGCTTTCTTT.